Below, 8 T cell receptor beta chains from the same sample are listed, as sequenced in a study of shared clonotypes between healthy human individuals. Naive CD8 cells comprised CD45RO-negative, CCR7-positively selected cells, excluding terminally differentiated effector memory CD45RA+ cells. The data were produced by immunoSEQ multiplex PCR, yet TCRdb's version contains in-frame clones alone and is incomplete. Of nearly 2 million clones in the sample, approximately 94% are singletons; the top ten hold roughly 1%. The sequenced sample was naive CD8+ T cells sorted from blood. Receptors were obtained from a man aged 18 to 30 in good health.

The chain recombines TRBV7-9 with TRBJ2-3; 11 positions agree with TRBD2. The CDR3 runs to 17 residues. Germline loops: CDR1 SEHNR, CDR2 FQNEAQ (reference sequence). J was trimmed by 2 bases and V by 5 bases; bases with no gene match: 9. The CDR3 loop reads CASSQWPSGGYTDTQYF. In DNA, the CDR3 is TGTGCCAGCAGCCAATGGCCTAGCGGGGGGTACACAGATACGCAGTATTTT.

Here the CDR3 DNA reads TGTGCCAGCAGCCCTCCCCCCGGACTAGTAGGGGAGCAGTTCTTC. Its protein product is CASSPPPGLVGEQFF. The chain is built from TRBV7-9 and TRBJ2-1; 7 bases map to TRBD2. This CDR3 has 15 amino acids. Germline CDR1 reads SEHNR; CDR2 reads FQNEAQ (reference sequence). Losses at the gene ends were 5 bases for V and 10 bases for J; bases not matched to a gene: 14.

This chain joins TRBV5-5 and TRBJ2-7; D gene uncertain. The CDR3 runs 13 residues. Germline-derived CDR1 and CDR2 are SGHKS and YYEKEE (reference sequence). The V end lost 0 bases, the J end lost 3 bases, and 7 bases lay between the germline ends. The CDR3 reads CASSLGQYYEQYF. The CDR3 nucleotides read TGTGCCAGCAGCTTGGGGCAGTACTACGAGCAGTACTTC.

The chain joins TRBV27 to TRBJ1-1; no reliable D call. Trimming took off 2 bases at V and 4 bases at J, with 20 bases between the two ends. The germline V gene has CDR1 MNHEY and CDR2 SMNVEV (reference sequence). The CDR3 runs to 17 residues. The CDR3 nucleotides are TGTGCCAGCAGTTTAATATCCCCGTATATGGGGTCCACTGAAGCTTTCTTT. It yields the protein CASSLISPYMGSTEAFF.

This chain joins TRBV27 and TRBJ2-3; D possibly corresponds to TRBD2 (6 bases). Trimming pared 0 bases from V and 4 bases from J, leaving 11 bases between. The CDR3 is made up of 15 amino acids. Germline V CDR1 and CDR2: MNHEY, SMNVEV (reference sequence). The DNA of the CDR3 is TGTGCCAGCAGTTTATCGTCGGAGGGTCCAGATACGCAGTATTTT. Protein product: CASSLSSEGPDTQYF.

This clone came up once. The CDR3 region is CASSYTRDTYSGNTIYF. For the CDR3, the DNA is TGTGCCAGCAGCTATACCCGGGACACCTACTCTGGAAACACCATATATTTT. The V and J genes are TRBV7-9 and TRBJ1-3; TRBD1 might be the D (6 bases). Germline assignment: CDR1 SEHNR and CDR2 FQNEAQ (reference sequence). The CDR3 extends over 17 amino acids. Trimming took off 4 bases at V and 0 bases at J, with 16 bases between the two ends.

The chain has TRBV2 and TRBJ2-3; TRBD1 or TRBD2 may be the D gene (5 bases each). The CDR3 totals 13 residues. Between the trimmed V and J ends, which lost 3 bases and 6 bases, there was a span of 10 bases. Germline V gives CDR1 SNHLY, CDR2 FYNNEI. Here the CDR3 reads CASSDTGPDTQYF. For the CDR3, the DNA is TGTGCCAGCAGTGATACGGGACCGGATACGCAGTATTTT.

In this sample, this clone turned up once. This chain links TRBV10-2 with TRBJ2-2; TRBD2 might be the D (5 bases). Germline CDR1 reads WSHSY; CDR2 reads SAAADI. CDR3 length equals 14 residues. Trimming shortened V by 5 bases and J by 6 bases, and 13 bases separated the two germline ends. The chain's CDR3 is CASSYLAAAGELFF. The DNA for the CDR3 is TGCGCCAGCAGTTATCTAGCTGCCGCCGGGGAGCTGTTTTTT.